One sample yielded the 5 T cell receptor beta chains listed below, sequenced in a study of T cells after yellow fever vaccination. TCRdb itself ran the 5' RACE reads through MiXCR, one entry per CDR3 protein. Of some 600,000 distinct CDR3 sequences detected, 9% to 15% appear once; the ten largest clones hold about 15%. The material was PBMCs, obtained on the day of the yellow fever booster vaccination. Receptor source: a man under 40 who received the YFV17D yellow fever vaccine.

The rearrangement joins TRBV4-3 to TRBJ2-7, with a possible D match to TRBD2 (5 bases). The CDR3 loop spans 13 amino acids. With 3 bases removed from V and 5 bases from J, the gap between germline ends came to 11 bases. Looked up from germline, CDR1 is LGHNA and CDR2 is YSLEER. The CDR3 coding sequence is TGCGCCAGCAGCCAGAGAGCGAGGGACGAGCAGTACTTC. Translation: CASSQRARDEQYF.

This chain connects TRBV10-3 to TRBJ2-3; D remains unclear. The CDR3 has 17 amino acids. Trimming shortened V by 6 bases and J by 2 bases, and 21 bases separated the two germline ends. Germline CDR1 ENHRY, CDR2 SYGVKD. In nucleotides, the CDR3 is TGTGCCATCAGGATGGATTGGGCCACCGGGCCCACAGATACGCAGTATTTT. It codes for CAIRMDWATGPTDTQYF.

This clonotype occurred a few times. The chain recombines TRBV20-1 with TRBJ2-1; D unresolved. This CDR3 has 14 residues. Germline assignment: CDR1 DFQATT and CDR2 SNEGSKA (reference sequence). V shed 3 bases and J shed 7 bases, with 16 bases lying between them. In DNA, the CDR3 is TGCAGTGCTAGTAAGACGGCCCGTAGAAATGAGCAGTTCTTC. It encodes CSASKTARRNEQFF.

This clonotype was counted only a few times. The genes are TRBV5-6 and TRBJ2-7; 9 positions match TRBD1. The CDR3 sequence is 14 residues long. Germline-derived CDR1 and CDR2 are SGHDT and YYEEEE. J gave up 5 bases and V 2 bases, and 5 bases lay outside the gene matches. Here the CDR3 reads CASSFGTGSDEQYF. The CDR3 region has the DNA TGTGCCAGCAGCTTCGGGACAGGGTCGGACGAGCAGTACTTC.

The V and J genes are TRBV3-1 and TRBJ2-1; TRBD2 agrees at 7 bases. The CDR3 extends over 14 amino acids. From germline, CDR1 is LGHDT and CDR2 YNNKEL (reference sequence). The ends lost 4 bases at V and 8 bases at J; junction bases unmatched: 8. The CDR3 DNA is TGTGCCAGCAGCCCGAGACTAGCTACCGATGAGCAGTTCTTC. Its protein product is CASSPRLATDEQFF.